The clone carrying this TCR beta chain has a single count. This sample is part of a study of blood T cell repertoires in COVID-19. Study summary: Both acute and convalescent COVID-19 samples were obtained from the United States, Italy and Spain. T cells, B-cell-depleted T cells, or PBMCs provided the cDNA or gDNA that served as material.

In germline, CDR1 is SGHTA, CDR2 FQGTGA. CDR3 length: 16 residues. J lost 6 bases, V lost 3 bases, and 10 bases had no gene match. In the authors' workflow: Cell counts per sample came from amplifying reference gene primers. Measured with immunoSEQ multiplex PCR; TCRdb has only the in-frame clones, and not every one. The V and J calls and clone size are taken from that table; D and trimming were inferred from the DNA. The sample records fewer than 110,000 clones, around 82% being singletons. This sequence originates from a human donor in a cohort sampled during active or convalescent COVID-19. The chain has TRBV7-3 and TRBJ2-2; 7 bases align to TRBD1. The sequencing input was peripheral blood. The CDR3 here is CASSFLGRGFSGELFF. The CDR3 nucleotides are TGTGCCAGCAGCTTTCTAGGCAGGGGGTTTTCCGGGGAGCTGTTTTTT. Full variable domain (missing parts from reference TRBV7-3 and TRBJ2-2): GAGVSQTPSNKVTEKGKYVELRCDPISGHTALYWYRQSLGQGPEFLIYFQGTGAADDSGLPNDRFFAVRPEGSVSTLKIQRTERGDSAVYLCASSFLGRGFSGELFFGEGSRLTVL.